A single sample gave rise to the 14 T cell receptor beta chains below, sequenced in a study of T cell responses to AZD1222 COVID-19 vaccine. Libraries were prepared by immunoSEQ multiplex PCR; TCRdb keeps only in-frame clonotypes and omits some of them. The data contain about 79,000 clones, around 80% of them singletons. Sequencing was performed on peripheral blood, taken on day 0 of AZD1222 vaccination. All receptors derive from an adult in good health.

This clone was detected a few times. This chain links TRBV6-5 with TRBJ2-7; D perhaps matches TRBD1 (5 bases). CDR1 MNHEY and CDR2 SVGAGI come from the germline V gene. V was cut by 6 bases and J by 2 bases, with 17 bases left in between. CDR3 length: 15 amino acids. CDR3 sequence (DNA): TGTGCCAGCAGCCCCTGGACACCCGAGGCCTACGAGCAGTACTTC. Translating it yields CASSPWTPEAYEQYF.

V and J are TRBV27 and TRBJ2-3; 7 bases match TRBD2. V gave up 3 bases and J gave up 1 base; unmatched junction bases: 10. CDR3 size: 17 residues. Germline V gives CDR1 MNHEY, CDR2 SMNVEV (reference sequence). The CDR3 is CASSFRWGSGRTDTQYF. The CDR3 bases are TGTGCCAGCAGTTTTCGGTGGGGTAGCGGGCGCACAGATACGCAGTATTTT.

The chain uses TRBV11-1 and TRBJ2-5; D might be TRBD2 (6 bases). Trimming took off 6 bases at V and 2 bases at J, with 16 bases between the two ends. The CDR3 runs 15 residues. The germline V gene encodes CDR1 SGHAT and CDR2 FQDESV (reference sequence). CDR3 region: CASRRGPSTQETQYF. Written as DNA, the CDR3 is TGTGCCAGCAGGCGGGGACCGTCAACACAAGAGACCCAGTACTTC.

V usage is TRBV6-5 and J usage is TRBJ2-3, with D tentatively TRBD1 or TRBD2 (5 bases each). V lost 0 bases to trimming and J lost 1 base, with 8 bases between them. Germline V gene lookup returns CDR1 MNHEY and CDR2 SVGAGI. CDR3 length: 15 amino acids. The CDR3 sequence is CASSYSLGGTDTQYF. Written as DNA, the CDR3 is TGTGCCAGCAGTTACTCGCTGGGGGGCACAGATACGCAGTATTTT.

The chain is built from TRBV6-5 and TRBJ2-7; 11 bases are a match to TRBD1. After removal of 6 bases from V and 2 bases from J, the junction contained 6 bases not matched to a gene. Germline CDR1 reads MNHEY; CDR2 reads SVGAGI. The CDR3 totals 15 residues. The CDR3 coding sequence is TGTGCCAGCAGGACCCCGGGACAGGGGGCCTACGAGCAGTACTTC. Translated, it gives CASRTPGQGAYEQYF.

The chain joins TRBV14 to TRBJ1-1; TRBD1 might be the D (6 bases). Trimming took off 1 base at V and 7 bases at J, with 13 bases between the two ends. The CDR3 spans 14 residues. The V gene's germline CDR1 is SGHDN and CDR2 FVKESK. The CDR3 nucleotides are TGTGCCAGCAGCCAAGTCGGGGGCCGAATTGAAGCTTTCTTT. Amino acid sequence: CASSQVGGRIEAFF.

The J gene is TRBJ1-1, the V gene TRBV6-5; no reliable D call. The length of the CDR3 is 15 residues. Trimming pared 11 bases from V and 9 bases from J, leaving 28 bases between. The germline gives CDR1 MNHEY, CDR2 SVGAGI. The CDR3 region is CAESAGDTKSGQAFF. In DNA, the CDR3 is TGTGCCGAATCGGCCGGCGACACGAAGAGTGGCCAAGCTTTCTTT.

The gene calls are TRBV5-1 and TRBJ2-1; 10 nucleotides match TRBD2. Germline CDR1 SGHRS, CDR2 YFSETQ. The CDR3 totals 20 residues. Trimming took 2 bases from V and 8 from J; bases not matched to a gene: 22. In DNA, the CDR3 is TGCGCCAGCAGCTTCCACAGGGGAAACCTAGCGGGAGCCCCGAATTATGAGCAGTTCTTC. It encodes CASSFHRGNLAGAPNYEQFF.

The chain couples TRBV11-1 to TRBJ1-6; weak D call: TRBD1 (5 bases). Germline V gene sequence: CDR1 SGHAT, CDR2 FQDESV (reference sequence). V lost 2 bases, J lost 7 bases, and 9 bases lay in between. This CDR3 spans 14 amino acids. CDR3 coding DNA: TGTGCCAGCAGCTTAAGAGGGGCCAATTCACCCCTCCACTTT. It specifies CASSLRGANSPLHF.

The chain carries TRBV23-1 and TRBJ2-3; the D gene is possibly TRBD1 (5 bases). TRBV23-1 is recorded as an ORF, its role being uncertain. V was cut by 2 bases and J by 0 bases, with 9 bases left in between. The CDR3 is 15 amino acids. CDR3 coding DNA: TGCGCCAGCAGTCAACCACAGGCTAGCACAGATACGCAGTATTTT. This encodes CASSQPQASTDTQYF.

This chain connects TRBV7-9 to TRBJ1-3; D call uncertain. This CDR3 contains 16 residues. V was pared by 0 bases and J by 0 bases, with 9 bases between. The germline gives CDR1 SEHNR, CDR2 FQNEAQ (reference sequence). The CDR3 DNA is TGTGCCAGCAGCTTAGCCTCGAGAGTCTCTGGAAACACCATATATTTT. Its translation is CASSLASRVSGNTIYF.

The rearrangement links TRBV7-8 to TRBJ2-2; the D is unclear. Germline values: CDR1 SGHVS, CDR2 FQNEAQ. Trimming stripped 5 bases from V and 0 bases from J, with 10 bases between. CDR3 length equals 15 residues. For the CDR3, the DNA is TGTGCCAGCAGCCCCCAGCCATCGAACACCGGGGAGCTGTTTTTT. This translates into CASSPQPSNTGELFF.

The gene calls are TRBV18 and TRBJ2-7; no reliable D call. The V end was cut by 6 bases, the J end by 6 bases, with 15 bases between. The CDR3 is 13 residues long. Germline assignment: CDR1 KGHSH and CDR2 LQKENI. CDR3 in amino acids: CASSPEQAAEQYF. In DNA form, the CDR3 reads TGTGCCAGCTCCCCTGAGCAGGCTGCCGAGCAGTACTTC.

The chain combines TRBV7-9 with TRBJ1-5; 7 positions agree with TRBD1. The CDR3 is 15 residues long. With 4 bases clipped from V and 4 bases from J, the junction kept 7 bases outside the gene matches. CDR1 SEHNR and CDR2 FQNEAQ come from the germline V gene (reference sequence). CDR3 DNA: TGTGCCAGCAGCTCCTCCGACAGGGAGAATCAGCCCCAGCATTTT. This encodes CASSSSDRENQPQHF.